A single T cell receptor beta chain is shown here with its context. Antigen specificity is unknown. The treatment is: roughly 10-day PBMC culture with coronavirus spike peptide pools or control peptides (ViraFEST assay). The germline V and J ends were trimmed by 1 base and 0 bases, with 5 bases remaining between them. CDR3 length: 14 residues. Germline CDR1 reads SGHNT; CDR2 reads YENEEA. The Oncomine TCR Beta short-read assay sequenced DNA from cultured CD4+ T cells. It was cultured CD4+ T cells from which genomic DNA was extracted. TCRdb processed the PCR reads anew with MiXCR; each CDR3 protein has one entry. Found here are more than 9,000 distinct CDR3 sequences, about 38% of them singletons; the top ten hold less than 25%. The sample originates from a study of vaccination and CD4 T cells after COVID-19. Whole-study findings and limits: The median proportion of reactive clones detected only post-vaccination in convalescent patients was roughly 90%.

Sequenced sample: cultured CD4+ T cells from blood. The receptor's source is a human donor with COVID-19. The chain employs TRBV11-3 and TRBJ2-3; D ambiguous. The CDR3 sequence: CASSLGGSTDTQYF. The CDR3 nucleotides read TGTGCCAGCAGCTTAGGAGGTAGCACAGATACGCAGTATTTT.